This TCR beta chain appears in the sequencing data of a study of a mutant IDH1 vaccine in newly diagnosed glioma. Background on the study: Sex among treated patients split around 62% male, about 38% female; mean age was roughly 40 years. The earlier regimen, radiotherapy, temozolomide, or both, was most often both. Whole-study results and caveats: The authors found pseudoprogression apparently unrelated to changes in top peripheral T cell clonotypes. Vaccination induced immune responses in approximately 94% of patients.

Sequenced by immunoSEQ multiplex PCR; TCRdb stores in-frame clones only, minus some. The sample has 45,000 to 50,000 clones; about 88% are singletons. J lost 5 bases, V lost 9 bases, and 7 bases had no gene match. Germline CDR1 is LNHDA and CDR2 is SQIVND (reference sequence). This CDR3 spans 14 amino acids. A note on this clone: Its target is unknown.

Time point described: week 35, safety follow-up. Every vaccine dose comprised 300 ug of mutant IDH1 20-mer peptide plus topical imiquimod. The receptor's source is a woman between 35 and 50 years old with glioma. The sequences come from PBMCs, collected from a glioma patient whose treatment included an IDH1 peptide vaccine. The V and J genes are TRBV19 and TRBJ2-2; 9 nucleotides line up with TRBD1. The CDR3 DNA reads TGTGCCAGCCAGGACAGGGGAGGAACCGGGGAGCTGTTTTTT. It is translated as CASQDRGGTGELFF. Looking up the rest from reference TRBV19 and TRBJ2-2 gives the full variable domain: DGGITQSPKYLFRKEGQNVTLSCEQNLNHDAMYWYRQDPGQGLRLIYYSQIVNDFQKGDIAEGYSVSREKKESFPLTVTSAQKNPTAFYLCASQDRGGTGELFFGEGSRLTVL.